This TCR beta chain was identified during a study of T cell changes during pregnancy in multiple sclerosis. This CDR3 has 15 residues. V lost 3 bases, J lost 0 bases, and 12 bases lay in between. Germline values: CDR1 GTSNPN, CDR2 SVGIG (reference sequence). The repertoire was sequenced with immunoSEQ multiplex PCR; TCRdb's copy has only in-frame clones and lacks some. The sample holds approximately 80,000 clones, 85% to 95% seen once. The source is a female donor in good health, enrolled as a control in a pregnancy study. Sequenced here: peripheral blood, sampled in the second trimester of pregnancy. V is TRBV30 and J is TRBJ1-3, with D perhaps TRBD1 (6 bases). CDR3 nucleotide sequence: TGTGCCTGGAGGGACCGGACAGCCTCTGGAAACACCATATATTTT. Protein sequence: CAWRDRTASGNTIYF.